What follows are 13 T cell receptor beta chains derived from one specimen sequenced in a study of tumor and adjacent non-tumor tissue in lung cancer. TCRbeta libraries were built with three rounds of nested PCR, modified from ARM-PCR. TCRdb ran MiXCR on the multiplex PCR reads and lists one entry per CDR3 protein. The data show roughly 93,000 distinct CDR3 sequences, around 64% seen once. This sample's RNA came from whole unsorted tissue. Specimen: lung tumor tissue. Receptor source: a man in his sixties with non-small cell lung cancer.

The chain joins TRBV11-2 to TRBJ2-1, with D perhaps matching TRBD1 (7 bases). V lost 9 bases, J lost 7 bases, and 19 bases lay in between. Germline-derived CDR1 and CDR2 are SGHAT and FQNNGV. The CDR3 has 14 residues. CDR3 residues: CARSLRTGGNEQFF. The CDR3 DNA follows: TGTGCCAGAAGCCTGAGGACAGGAGGGAATGAGCAGTTCTTC.

Concerning this clonotype: Relative to the germline gene, one junction end is altered; a read error may explain this. This CDR3 is CVSSPSGGGNTIYF. DNA for the CDR3: TGCGTCAGCAGCCCATCAGGGGGAGGAAACACCATATATTTT. The rearrangement links TRBV4-1 to TRBJ1-3; 7 nucleotides match TRBD1. The CDR3 spans 14 residues. Per the germline V gene, CDR1 is MGHRA and CDR2 is YSYEKL.

The sample holds many counts of this clonotype. The V call is TRBV7-9, the J call TRBJ1-2, with 8 bases fitting TRBD1. Germline trimming cut 5 bases from V and 4 bases from J; bases unmatched to any gene: 3. Germline V gene data show CDR1 as SEHNR and CDR2 as FQNEAQ (reference sequence). There are 13 residues in the CDR3. The CDR3 DNA sequence: TGTGCCAGCAGCCCGGGACAGGTCTATGGCTACACCTTC. Its translation is CASSPGQVYGYTF.

Comments on this clonotype: The conserved phenylalanine or tryptophan is not found at the CDR3 terminus, so this likely reflects a read error. V gene TRBV29-1 combines with J gene TRBJ2-1, with D possibly matching TRBD1 (6 bases). Germline CDR1 and CDR2: SQVTM and ANQGSEA. The CDR3 has 16 amino acids. This chain's CDR3 is CSANKATQGGMGEQFS. In nucleotides, the CDR3 is TGTAGCGCTAACAAGGCCACACAGGGTGGCATGGGTGAGCAGTTCTCC.

The genes are TRBV20-1 and TRBJ2-7; D is undetermined. Germline V gene lookup returns CDR1 DFQATT and CDR2 SNEGSKA (reference sequence). The V gene lost 0 bases and the J gene lost 5 bases, with 5 bases spanning the gap. The CDR3 covers 11 residues. The CDR3 region is CSARDRDEQYF. The DNA for the CDR3 is TGCAGTGCTAGAGATAGGGACGAGCAGTACTTC.

Regarding this clonotype: A much larger clone differs from this one at a single base, so this may be a read error. This sequence joins TRBV12-3 or TRBV12-4 and TRBJ2-3; 11 bases align to TRBD2. This CDR3 is 16 amino acids long. DNA for the CDR3: TGTGCCAACAGTCCATGGACTAGCGGGTCCACAGATACGCAGTATTTT. This encodes CANSPWTSGSTDTQYF.

This clonotype is medium-sized within its sample. This chain connects TRBV11-3 to TRBJ2-1; TRBD2 aligns across 10 bases. Germline CDR1 is SGHNT and CDR2 is YENEEA. The V segment lost 0 bases and the J segment 2 bases; nucleotides outside the gene matches: 13. The CDR3 length is 20 residues. The CDR3 reads CASSLDPKWELAGAYNEQFF. The CDR3 coding sequence is TGTGCCAGCAGCTTAGATCCGAAGTGGGAGCTAGCGGGGGCCTACAATGAGCAGTTCTTC. Supplemented by reference TRBV11-3 and TRBJ2-1, the full variable domain reads EAGVVQSPRYKIIEKKQPVAFWCNPISGHNTLYWYLQNLGQGPELLIRYENEEAVDDSQLPKDRFSAERLKGVDSTLKIQPAELGDSAVYLCASSLDPKWELAGAYNEQFFGPGTRLTVL.

The table lists this clonotype with many counts. The chain has TRBV5-6 and TRBJ2-3; 7 bases map to TRBD1. V was clipped by 1 base and J by 3 bases; unmatched bases: 5. CDR3 length: 15 residues. In germline, CDR1 is SGHDT, CDR2 YYEEEE. CDR3 bases: TGTGCCAGCAGCTTGCTGAGCAGGGGGACAGATACGCAGTATTTT. Protein product: CASSLLSRGTDTQYF.

This sequence joins TRBV29-1 and TRBJ2-7; 14 nucleotides agree with TRBD2. This CDR3 region has 16 residues. V shed 4 bases and J 2 bases; nucleotides not matched to a gene: 7. The germline gives CDR1 SQVTM, CDR2 ANQGSEA. CDR3: CSVGGLAGGTPYEQYF. The CDR3 DNA follows: TGCAGCGTTGGAGGACTAGCGGGAGGAACTCCCTACGAGCAGTACTTC.

This clonotype rates as medium-sized. V gene TRBV11-2 combines with J gene TRBJ2-1, with D perhaps matching TRBD1 (5 bases). The ends were cut back, 0 bases at V and 7 bases at J, with 13 bases in the middle. The length of the CDR3 is 15 residues. Per germline, CDR1 SGHAT and CDR2 FQNNGV. As DNA, the CDR3 is TGTGCCAGCAGCTTAGAGTCAGGGCCTTGGAATGAGCAGTTCTTC. Amino acids: CASSLESGPWNEQFF.

With regard to this clonotype: A read error may account for a junction end that differs from germline. This rearrangement joins TRBV6-1 to TRBJ1-2, with 10 bases lining up with TRBD1. Germline values: CDR1 MNHNS, CDR2 SASEGT. This CDR3 spans 15 amino acids. The CDR3 sequence: CANSGRQGAYYGYTF. The DNA for the CDR3 is TGTGCCAACAGTGGGAGACAGGGGGCGTACTATGGCTACACCTTC.

Regarding this clonotype: At one of its ends the junction is not consistent with the germline gene, which may arise from a read error. V usage is TRBV6-2 or TRBV6-3 and J usage is TRBJ2-7, with 7 nucleotides matching TRBD1. The CDR3 extends over 13 amino acids. Germline-derived CDR1 and CDR2 are MNHEY and SVGEGT. The CDR3 bases are TGTGCCGGCAATTGGGACAGCTCGAACGAGCAGAACTTC. Protein product: CAGNWDSSNEQNF.

The V and J genes are TRBV6-2 or TRBV6-3 and TRBJ1-5, with TRBD1 identical over 7 bases. The last part of the DNA fits TRBJ2-3 better; the J call may be wrong. The CDR3 length is 15 residues. In germline, CDR1 is MNHEY, CDR2 SVGEGT. CDR3 nucleotides: TGTGCCAGCAGCCGTCGAGCAGGGGGTAATCAGCTCCAGTATTTT. Encoded protein: CASSRRAGGNQLQYF.